This T cell receptor beta chain was recorded in a study of graft-versus-host responses after intestinal transplantation. On the study more broadly: Recipients had transplants, and these were multivisceral, liver-intestinal, or isolated intestinal. Anti-thymocyte globulin induction, then tacrolimus and steroids for about three years, went to all recipients.

The study's findings and limits: Graft-donor T cell macrochimerism in patients accompanied high graft-versus-host to host-versus-graft clonal ratios in allografts.

Produced via immunoSEQ multiplex PCR; TCRdb's table is partial and in-frame only. The sample yields about 86,000 clones, about 87% seen once. This CDR3 region has 14 residues. With 0 bases removed from V and 2 bases from J, the gap between germline ends came to 8 bases. Looked up from germline, CDR1 is SGHNT and CDR2 is YYREEE (reference sequence). A single count supports this clone. As yet, its antigen is unknown. V gene TRBV5-4 combines with J gene TRBJ2-5; tentatively, D is TRBD1 (6 bases). The specimen comprised unstimulated CD4+ T cells sorted from spleen or lymph node cells, sampled before transplant. This clonotype was obtained from a human donor who was the organ donor for an intestinal transplant. In DNA, the CDR3 is TGTGCCAGCAGCTTGGCCGGGACACAAGAGACCCAGTACTTC. Its protein is CASSLAGTQETQYF. The full variable domain, rest sourced from reference TRBV5-4 and TRBJ2-5, is ETGVTQSPTHLIKTRGQQVTLRCSSQSGHNTVSWYQQALGQGPQFIFQYYREEENGRGNFPPRFSGLQFPNYSSELNVNALELDDSALYLCASSLAGTQETQYFGPGTRLLVL.